The 10 T cell receptor beta chains in this list originate from one sample, sequenced in a study of cytomegalovirus exposure and HLA in healthy donors. Assay used: immunoSEQ multiplex PCR; TCRdb lists only in-frame clones, some missing. The table records around 300,000 clones, 86% of them present only once. The sample taken for sequencing was PBMCs. The receptors shown here come from a woman aged 18-29 years in good health and CMV-seronegative.

V usage is TRBV5-1 and J usage is TRBJ2-7; a weak D match, TRBD1 (6 bases). Germline V gives CDR1 SGHRS, CDR2 YFSETQ. The CDR3 runs to 17 residues. V was trimmed by 0 bases and J by 4 bases, leaving 20 bases between them. The CDR3 loop reads CASSLGGRGFLWYEQYF. The CDR3 nucleotides are TGCGCCAGCAGCTTGGGAGGCAGGGGATTTTTGTGGTACGAGCAGTACTTC.

The genes are TRBV19 and TRBJ1-1; D perhaps matches TRBD1 (5 bases). This CDR3 comprises 11 residues. From germline, CDR1 is LNHDA and CDR2 SQIVND (reference sequence). V gave up 8 bases and J gave up 8 bases, with 12 bases separating them. The CDR3 loop reads CASRGYGEAFF. In DNA, the CDR3 is TGTGCCAGTCGGGGGTATGGCGAAGCTTTCTTT.

This chain links TRBV9 with TRBJ2-7; 8 bases line up with TRBD1. The V gene end was trimmed by 0 bases and the J gene end by 2 bases; junction bases not matched to a gene: 4. The germline gives CDR1 SGDLS, CDR2 YYNGEE. The CDR3 spans 15 residues. The CDR3 sequence: CASSVAPQGAYEQYF. Written as DNA, the CDR3 is TGTGCCAGCAGCGTAGCCCCACAGGGGGCCTACGAGCAGTACTTC.

This chain links TRBV4-1 with TRBJ2-3, with TRBD2 matching 11 bases. Germline CDR1 and CDR2: MGHRA and YSYEKL. This CDR3 has 20 amino acids. After removal of 1 base from V and 2 bases from J, the junction contained 14 bases not matched to a gene. CDR3 sequence: CASSQGLGSSGGPNTDTQYF. The CDR3 nucleotides are TGCGCCAGCAGCCAAGGGCTTGGTTCTAGCGGGGGGCCCAACACAGATACGCAGTATTTT.

The V and J genes are TRBV4-2 and TRBJ2-7; 9 bases align to TRBD2. CDR1 and CDR2 from the germline V gene are LGHNA and YNFKEQ. The CDR3 loop spans 16 amino acids. V lost 0 bases and J lost 4; bases outside the gene matches: 7. The CDR3 here is CASSQDPRTSEYEQYF. DNA of the CDR3: TGTGCCAGCAGCCAAGATCCGCGGACTAGCGAGTACGAGCAGTACTTC.

The genes are TRBV9 and TRBJ1-5; 8 bases align to TRBD1. V dropped 4 bases and J dropped 5; count of bases not matched to a gene: 11. Germline V gene data show CDR1 as SGDLS and CDR2 as YYNGEE. The CDR3 has 16 amino acids. CDR3 DNA: TGTGCCAGCAGCCCCTCTGGACAGGGAGCGGATCAGCCCCAGCATTTT. Protein: CASSPSGQGADQPQHF. Full variable domain (missing parts from reference TRBV9 and TRBJ1-5): DSGVTQTPKHLITATGQRVTLRCSPRSGDLSVYWYQQSLDQGLQFLIQYYNGEERAKGNILERFSAQQFPDLHSELNLSSLELGDSALYFCASSPSGQGADQPQHFGDGTRLSIL.

The chain joins TRBV5-1 to TRBJ2-3; possibly TRBD1 for D (5 bases). V was cut by 2 bases and J by 3 bases, with 10 bases left in between. The CDR3 runs to 14 residues. Germline V gives CDR1 SGHRS, CDR2 YFSETQ. CDR3 coding DNA: TGCGCCAGCAGCTTAGGGGTGATTACAGATACGCAGTATTTT. Its protein is CASSLGVITDTQYF.

This chain links TRBV5-1 with TRBJ2-1, with D perhaps matching TRBD1 (5 bases). The V end was cut by 4 bases, the J end by 6 bases, with 14 bases between. The germline gives CDR1 SGHRS, CDR2 YFSETQ. The CDR3 totals 14 residues. The CDR3 sequence: CASSTTTESNEQFF. The CDR3 DNA reads TGCGCCAGCAGCACAACGACAGAATCCAATGAGCAGTTCTTC. Combining the CDR3 with reference TRBV5-1 and TRBJ2-1 gives the whole variable domain KAGVTQTPRYLIKTRGQQVTLSCSPISGHRSVSWYQQTPGQGLQFLFEYFSETQRNKGNFPGRFSGRQFSNSRSEMNVSTLELGDSALYLCASSTTTESNEQFFGPGTRLTVL.

The rearrangement joins TRBV7-8 to TRBJ1-1; the match to TRBD1 covers 7 bases. The length of the CDR3 is 11 residues. V lost 8 bases to trimming and J lost 5 bases; unmatched junction nucleotides: 2. Germline V gene data show CDR1 as SGHVS and CDR2 as FQNEAQ. Written as DNA, the CDR3 is TGTGCCAGCCAGGGGGGTACTGAAGCTTTCTTT. Amino acids: CASQGGTEAFF.

The chain employs TRBV18 and TRBJ1-1, with 7 bases identical to TRBD1. The CDR3 extends over 13 amino acids. V trimming: 5 bases; J trimming: 4 bases; junction bases outside the gene matches: 4. Germline CDR1 is KGHSH and CDR2 is LQKENI. Here the CDR3 reads CASSLGGTTEAFF. As DNA, the CDR3 is TGTGCCAGCTCATTAGGGGGCACCACTGAAGCTTTCTTT.